What follows are 29 T cell receptor beta chains derived from one specimen sequenced in a study of cytomegalovirus exposure and HLA in healthy donors. The method was immunoSEQ multiplex PCR; TCRdb's version includes in-frame clones alone and lacks a portion of them. Here the sample spans about 83,000 clones, approximately 96% being singletons. Sequencing was performed on PBMCs. These TCRs come from a woman under 30 in good health and CMV-seronegative.

The chain's CDR3 is CASSATGAGNTIYF. The CDR3 DNA follows: TGTGCCAGCAGTGCCACAGGGGCAGGAAACACCATATATTTT. This chain links TRBV6-6 with TRBJ1-3, with TRBD1 identical over 7 bases. Losses at the gene ends were 5 bases for V and 4 bases for J; bases not matched to a gene: 5. CDR3 length: 14 amino acids. The germline CDR1 and CDR2 sequences are MNHNY and SVGAGI (reference sequence).

V and J are TRBV9 and TRBJ2-1, with 9 bases matching TRBD1. Germline V lookup: CDR1 SGDLS, CDR2 YYNGEE. The J segment lost 2 bases and the V segment lost 3 bases, leaving 6 bases of the junction unmatched. CDR3 length: 16 amino acids. CDR3 nucleotide sequence: TGTGCCAGCAGCGCCACAGGGGGCCCGACCTACAATGAGCAGTTCTTC. The encoded protein is CASSATGGPTYNEQFF.

The chain employs TRBV10-3 and TRBJ2-3; 11 nucleotides match TRBD2. Germline trimming cut 5 bases from V and 5 bases from J; bases unmatched to any gene: 9. Germline V gene lookup returns CDR1 ENHRY and CDR2 SYGVKD. CDR3 length: 16 residues. CDR3 sequence reads: CAISHLAGGPGDTQYF. The CDR3 region has the DNA TGTGCCATCAGTCACTTAGCGGGAGGGCCCGGAGATACGCAGTATTTT.

V usage is TRBV6-5 and J usage is TRBJ1-5; D is undetermined. V was trimmed by 0 bases and J by 0 bases, leaving 6 bases between them. This CDR3 is built from 15 residues. Germline values: CDR1 MNHEY, CDR2 SVGAGI. For the CDR3, the DNA is TGTGCCAGCAGTTACTCCGAGTATAGCAATCAGCCCCAGCATTTT. It specifies CASSYSEYSNQPQHF.

The chain combines TRBV14 with TRBJ2-7; TRBD2 matches 7 bases. The ends lost 1 base at V and 2 bases at J; junction bases unmatched: 8. The CDR3 length is 16 residues. Germline loops: CDR1 SGHDN, CDR2 FVKESK. CDR3 region: CASSQATSASTYEQYF. The CDR3, as DNA: TGTGCCAGCAGCCAAGCTACTAGCGCGTCGACCTACGAGCAGTACTTC.

V usage is TRBV11-2 and J usage is TRBJ2-7; 13 bases are a match to TRBD2. Germline loops: CDR1 SGHAT, CDR2 FQNNGV. CDR3 size: 18 residues. The V and J ends lost 2 bases and 0 bases, in that order; junction bases with no gene match: 7. As DNA, the CDR3 is TGTGCCAGCAGCTTATTCGGACTAGCGGGAGTAGTCTCCTACGAGCAGTACTTC. Translated: CASSLFGLAGVVSYEQYF.

This chain connects TRBV19 to TRBJ1-1; 9 bases match TRBD1. The germline V gene encodes CDR1 LNHDA and CDR2 SQIVND (reference sequence). Trimming removed 5 bases from V and 3 bases from J; junction bases left unmatched: 4. The CDR3 totals 14 residues. CDR3 sequence reads: CASSPRDRDTEAFF. The CDR3 coding sequence is TGTGCCAGTAGTCCCCGGGACAGGGACACTGAAGCTTTCTTT.

This rearrangement joins TRBV6-1 to TRBJ2-3, with 16 nucleotides matching TRBD2. Germline values: CDR1 MNHNS, CDR2 SASEGT. The CDR3 loop spans 18 amino acids. After removal of 4 bases from V and 0 bases from J, the junction contained 4 bases not matched to a gene. As DNA, the CDR3 is TGTGCCAGCAGTGGGGGACTAGCGGGAGGGAAAAGCACAGATACGCAGTATTTT. Translating gives CASSGGLAGGKSTDTQYF.

The genes are TRBV6-5 and TRBJ1-2; 8 bases map to TRBD1. V was clipped by 7 bases and J by 6 bases; unmatched bases: 10. This CDR3 contains 14 residues. Germline lookup yields CDR1 MNHEY and CDR2 SVGAGI. DNA of the CDR3: TGTGCCAGCACCACCGGACAGGGCCGAGATGGCTACACCTTC. Translated: CASTTGQGRDGYTF.

This rearrangement joins TRBV15 to TRBJ2-5, with a tentative D call TRBD1 (6 bases). The V gene lost 1 base and the J gene lost 13 bases, with 16 bases spanning the gap. In germline, CDR1 is LNHNV, CDR2 YYDKDF (reference sequence). The CDR3 is 13 residues long. The CDR3 coding sequence is TGTGCCACCAGCAGAGGGACAGAACAAGTAGTGTACTTC. The encoded protein is CATSRGTEQVVYF.

The rearrangement uses TRBV11-2 and TRBJ1-1, with D possibly being TRBD1 (6 bases). The CDR3 runs 16 residues. V was clipped by 1 base and J by 1 base, with 13 bases between them. The V gene's germline CDR1 is SGHAT and CDR2 FQNNGV. CDR3 nucleotides: TGTGCCAGCAGCTTAGGGCAGGGGAGTGGGAACACTGAAGCTTTCTTT. This codes for CASSLGQGSGNTEAFF.

The chain carries TRBV6-1 and TRBJ2-5; 9 nucleotides match TRBD2. CDR1 and CDR2 from the germline V gene are MNHNS and SASEGT. The CDR3 loop spans 14 amino acids. Trimming at V came to 7 bases and at J to 4 bases, leaving 7 bases not matched to a gene. CDR3 protein: CASTASGTGETQYF. CDR3 in DNA: TGTGCCAGCACGGCTAGCGGGACTGGAGAGACCCAGTACTTC.

V usage is TRBV2 and J usage is TRBJ2-2, with 9 bases matching TRBD2. Germline V CDR1 and CDR2: SNHLY, FYNNEI. V shed 5 bases and J 6 bases; nucleotides not matched to a gene: 4. The CDR3 contains 14 residues. CDR3 loop: CASSLGTSPGELFF. DNA of the CDR3: TGTGCCAGCAGTCTCGGGACTAGCCCCGGGGAGCTGTTTTTT. The full variable domain, rest sourced from reference TRBV2 and TRBJ2-2, is EPEVTQTPSHQVTQMGQEVILRCVPISNHLYFYWYRQILGQKVEFLVSFYNNEISEKSEIFDDQFSVERPDGSNFTLKIRSTKLEDSAMYFCASSLGTSPGELFFGEGSRLTVL.

The chain uses TRBV6-5 and TRBJ1-5; D unclear. The CDR3 sequence is 14 residues long. V was clipped by 0 bases and J by 7 bases, with 10 bases between them. Per germline, CDR1 MNHEY and CDR2 SVGAGI. The DNA of the CDR3 is TGTGCCAGCAGTTACTCGAGGGAGTCCCAGCCCCAGCATTTT. Its protein is CASSYSRESQPQHF.

This clone showed up just once. This chain uses TRBV30 with TRBJ2-7; D is unclear. V was clipped by 0 bases and J by 5 bases, with 26 bases between them. The germline CDR1 and CDR2 sequences are GTSNPN and SVGIG (reference sequence). CDR3 length equals 18 residues. This CDR3 is CAWSVLGSRGGLPDEQYF. Here the CDR3 DNA reads TGTGCCTGGAGTGTACTTGGTTCTCGAGGCGGTCTCCCGGACGAGCAGTACTTC. Complete variable domain (other parts from reference TRBV30 and TRBJ2-7): SQTIHQWPATLVQPVGSPLSLECTVEGTSNPNLYWYRQAAGRGLQLLFYSVGIGQISSEVPQNLSASRPQDRQFILSSKKLLLSDSGFYLCAWSVLGSRGGLPDEQYFGPGTRLTVT.

The chain has TRBV7-9 and TRBJ1-1; 8 bases agree with TRBD1. Germline CDR1 and CDR2: SEHNR and FQNEAQ (reference sequence). This CDR3 comprises 16 residues. Germline trimming cut 5 bases from V and 1 base from J; bases unmatched to any gene: 9. The CDR3 DNA reads as TGTGCCAGCAGCCGGGGGGCCGGACAGGGGAACACTGAAGCTTTCTTT. It yields the protein CASSRGAGQGNTEAFF.

The chain couples TRBV18 to TRBJ2-7; TRBD1 might be the D (7 bases). Trimming removed 5 bases at V and 3 bases at J, with 26 bases between. Germline V lookup: CDR1 KGHSH, CDR2 LQKENI. The CDR3 covers 18 residues. In nucleotides, the CDR3 is TGTGCCAGCTCAGAACAGGGGTGGGGAGGTGAGAAAATCTACGAGCAGTACTTC. Encoded protein: CASSEQGWGGEKIYEQYF.

The V and J genes are TRBV2 and TRBJ2-3; 12 bases agree with TRBD2. CDR1 SNHLY and CDR2 FYNNEI come from the germline V gene. The CDR3 has 17 amino acids. The ends lost 5 bases at V and 1 base at J; junction bases unmatched: 7. The CDR3 bases are TGTGCCAGCAGTATCGGACTAGCGGGAACCGGCACAGATACGCAGTATTTT. This sequence encodes CASSIGLAGTGTDTQYF.

The gene calls are TRBV6-5 and TRBJ2-6; D is ambiguous. Germline V gene sequence: CDR1 MNHEY, CDR2 SVGAGI. CDR3 length: 16 amino acids. V was clipped by 4 bases and J by 4 bases, with 14 bases between them. CDR3 in amino acids: CASSSAAAPGANVLTF. The CDR3 DNA reads TGTGCCAGCAGTTCCGCGGCCGCCCCCGGGGCCAACGTCCTGACTTTC.

The chain has TRBV6-1 and TRBJ1-2; TRBD1 matches 7 bases. V lost 3 bases, J lost 4 bases, and 2 bases stayed unmatched. The CDR3 has 13 residues. Germline V gives CDR1 MNHNS, CDR2 SASEGT. CDR3 sequence (DNA): TGTGCCAGCAGTGAGTCAGGGGGCTATGGCTACACCTTC. It encodes CASSESGGYGYTF.

The rearrangement links TRBV18 to TRBJ2-1; 9 nucleotides agree with TRBD2. The CDR3 is made up of 16 amino acids. J was trimmed by 9 bases and V by 3 bases; bases with no gene match: 12. In germline, CDR1 is KGHSH, CDR2 LQKENI. The CDR3 nucleotides are TGTGCCAGCTCACCCAGGGTAGCGGGAGTAGCGGGTGAGCAGTTCTTC. It translates to CASSPRVAGVAGEQFF.

This chain links TRBV29-1 with TRBJ1-2; D is perhaps TRBD1 (6 bases). There are 12 residues in the CDR3. Germline CDR1 and CDR2: SQVTM and ANQGSEA. Trimming removed 1 base from V and 6 bases from J, with 9 bases in between. The CDR3, as DNA: TGCAGCGTTGAAGGGACAGTAGATGGCTACACCTTC. This sequence encodes CSVEGTVDGYTF.

V usage is TRBV11-3 and J usage is TRBJ2-5, with 10 bases that match TRBD2. CDR3 length equals 15 residues. J was trimmed by 2 bases and V by 1 base; bases with no gene match: 1. In germline, CDR1 is SGHNT, CDR2 YENEEA. CDR3 coding DNA: TGTGCCAGCAGCTTAGGGACTAGCGGTCAAGAGACCCAGTACTTC. It encodes CASSLGTSGQETQYF.

V is TRBV9 and J is TRBJ1-4, with unresolved D. Germline CDR1 reads SGDLS; CDR2 reads YYNGEE. Trimming removed 3 bases at V and 0 bases at J, with 9 bases between. This CDR3 is built from 15 residues. The CDR3 here is CASSARSATNEKLFF. CDR3 in DNA: TGTGCCAGCAGCGCGAGGAGTGCAACTAATGAAAAACTGTTTTTT.

The chain uses TRBV7-8 and TRBJ1-1; D is perhaps TRBD1 (6 bases). The germline V gene has CDR1 SGHVS and CDR2 FQNEAQ. Trimming removed 3 bases from V and 0 bases from J, with 11 bases in between. The CDR3 covers 15 residues. The CDR3 reads CASSLTGFMNTEAFF. CDR3 bases: TGTGCCAGCAGCTTGACAGGCTTTATGAACACTGAAGCTTTCTTT.

The genes are TRBV5-1 and TRBJ2-7; 7 bases are a match to TRBD1. CDR1 is SGHRS, CDR2 YFSETQ, per germline. This CDR3 contains 15 residues. V lost 2 bases and J lost 9; bases outside the gene matches: 14. CDR3 bases: TGCGCCAGCAGCTTTACAGGGGCCTCCCAATCTGGGCAGTACTTC. Amino acids: CASSFTGASQSGQYF.

The rearrangement links TRBV27 to TRBJ2-5; 8 nucleotides line up with TRBD2. CDR3 length: 14 amino acids. Trimming at V came to 4 bases and at J to 5 bases, leaving 6 bases not matched to a gene. Germline-derived CDR1 and CDR2 are MNHEY and SMNVEV (reference sequence). The CDR3 reads CASSWSGSWETQYF. The CDR3 DNA reads as TGTGCCAGCAGTTGGAGCGGGAGTTGGGAGACCCAGTACTTC.

This clone was found a few times. The chain carries TRBV2 and TRBJ1-6; D ambiguous. This CDR3 has 13 amino acids. Germline loops: CDR1 SNHLY, CDR2 FYNNEI. V lost 7 bases, J lost 9 bases, and 13 bases lay in between. The CDR3 loop reads CASTLPPSSPLHF. Written as DNA, the CDR3 is TGTGCCAGCACCCTCCCCCCTTCTTCACCCCTCCACTTT.

This chain uses TRBV2 with TRBJ2-7, with 10 bases that match TRBD1. V was pared by 9 bases and J by 7 bases, with 9 bases of the junction left unmatched. CDR3 size: 13 residues. Germline CDR1 SNHLY, CDR2 FYNNEI. The CDR3 protein is CARKDRGPGEQYF. CDR3 DNA sequence: TGTGCCAGGAAAGACAGGGGGCCGGGGGAGCAGTACTTC.